The source of this TCR beta chain is a study of cytomegalovirus exposure and HLA in healthy donors. Comments on this clone: Its antigen is as yet unknown.

Overall study findings and caveats: High specificity and sensitivity for cytomegalovirus status were reported for the classifier. Later work associated roughly 17,000 TCR beta sequences with HLA alleles at 0.05 false discovery rate. No immune exposure information besides CMV serostatus was available.

The study ran its PCR with 60 Vbeta and 13 Jbeta primers. The method was immunoSEQ multiplex PCR; TCRdb's version includes in-frame clones alone and lacks a portion of them. The sample lists roughly 93,000 clones, about 74% occurring once. This CDR3 comprises 12 residues. V lost 2 bases, J lost 8 bases, and 6 bases lay in between. Germline CDR1 and CDR2: SEHNR and FQNEAQ (reference sequence). Material for sequencing was PBMCs. The J gene is TRBJ1-4, the V gene TRBV7-9, with unresolved D. This TCR was sampled from a middle-aged man in good health and CMV-seronegative. The CDR3 DNA is TGTGCCAGCAGCTTATCCGAGGAAAAACTGTTTTTT. This encodes CASSLSEEKLFF.